This TCR beta chain was retrieved from a study of OX40 agonist ivuxolimab in advanced cancers. There are 15 residues in the CDR3. V was cut by 4 bases and J by 3 bases, with 11 bases left in between. Germline assignment: CDR1 SGHNT and CDR2 YYREEE (reference sequence). Samples of blood were obtained at baseline, on cycle 4 day 1, and on cycle 7 day 1. Remarks on this clone: The antigen is not known.

Findings of the study overall: At 0.1-3.0 mg/kg, partial responders had clonal expansion among the lowest observed.

The protocol was immunoSEQ multiplex PCR, while the TCRdb copy is restricted to in-frame clones and leaves out a portion. The table includes about 82,000 clones, more than 80% detected once. The material sequenced was CD4+ or CD8+ T cells sorted from blood, taken in a trial of the OX40 agonist ivuxolimab. The clonotype originates from an adult with an advanced solid tumor such as melanoma, head and neck, liver or kidney cancer. The genes are TRBV5-4 and TRBJ1-6; D is possibly TRBD1 (5 bases). CDR3 sequence reads: CASSKGTDYNSPLHF. CDR3 sequence (DNA): TGTGCCAGCAGCAAGGGGACGGACTATAATTCACCCCTCCACTTT.